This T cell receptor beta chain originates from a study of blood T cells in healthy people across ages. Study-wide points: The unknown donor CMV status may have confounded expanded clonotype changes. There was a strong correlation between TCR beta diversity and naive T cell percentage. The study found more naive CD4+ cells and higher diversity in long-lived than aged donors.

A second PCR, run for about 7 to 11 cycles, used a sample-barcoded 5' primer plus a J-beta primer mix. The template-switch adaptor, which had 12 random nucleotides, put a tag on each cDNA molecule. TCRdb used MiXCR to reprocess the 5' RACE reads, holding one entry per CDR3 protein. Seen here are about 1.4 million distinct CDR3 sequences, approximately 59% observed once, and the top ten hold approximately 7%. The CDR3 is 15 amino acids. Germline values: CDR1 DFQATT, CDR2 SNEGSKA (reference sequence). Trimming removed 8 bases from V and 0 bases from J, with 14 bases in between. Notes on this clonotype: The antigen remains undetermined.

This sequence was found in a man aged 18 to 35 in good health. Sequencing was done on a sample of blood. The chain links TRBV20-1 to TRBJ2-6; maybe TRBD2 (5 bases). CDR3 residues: CSSLERASGANVLTF. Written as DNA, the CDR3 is TGCAGTTCACTAGAGAGGGCCTCTGGGGCCAACGTCCTGACTTTC.